Described below is a single TCR beta chain sequence and its context. This receptor's antigen is unknown. There are no base qualities to consult, and no much larger clone falls within one base. Trimming removed 2 bases from V and 0 bases from J; the gene matches leave 4 bases unexplained. The CDR3 covers 17 residues, taking in both the cysteine and the phenylalanine. Only CDR3 DNA is held: 51 bases, read in frame from base 1. The germline V gene (reference sequence) specifies LNHDA as CDR1 and SQIVND as CDR2. TCRbeta CDR3 regions were amplified from genomic DNA by means of the immunoSEQ Assay, a bias-controlled multiplex PCR. As for the authors' bioinformatics: The number of nucleated cells in each sample was estimated by amplification of reference gene primers within the assay. Sequence reads were collapsed and filtered to measure the absolute abundance of every unique TCRbeta CDR3 rearrangement. For each sample, productive Simpson clonality was calculated by taking the square root of Simpson's diversity index across productive rearrangements. TCRdb holds this immuneACCESS table with in-frame rearrangements only. Some clones are missing; in checked studies, unresolved V genes explain under half, and the rest has no known cause. Clone size and V and J calls were adopted from that table, with D and trimming inferred from the DNA. Across this sample there are hundreds of thousands of clones, with 90% to 95% seen only once. The ten top clones hold around 3.5% of the sample.

This sample was taken from a study of blood T cell repertoires in COVID-19 (dated by TCRdb to between 2020 and 2021). Regarding the study in general: Samples from collaborators originated in the United States, Italy and Spain and spanned both the acute and convalescent phases of COVID-19. The prospective study material was composed of cDNA or gDNA derived from T cells, B-cell-depleted T cells, or PBMCs. Subjects who had been exposed to COVID-19, were actively infected with it, or had recovered from it provided the deeply sampled blood TCRbeta repertoires that made up the dataset. The repertoires were released in a freely available public database intended as a resource for research on the immune response to SARS-CoV-2. The samples were drawn from two sources: the first 160 participants of the ongoing ImmuneRACE study, and about 1,300 subjects contributed by 6 global collaborators. Sample metadata almost always included a de-identified subject ID, COVID-19 status, age in years and sex. HLA class I and class II types, where available, came from metadata supplied by the sample provider rather than from assay-based typing.

Another Seattle source contributed samples from volunteer blood donors who had recovered from COVID-19. Each collaborating institution followed its own protocols to collect whole blood in K2EDTA tubes. For TCRbeta analysis, collaborator samples were shipped as frozen whole blood, as isolated PBMCs, or as DNA extracted from either sample type. Summary of the overall study and its limitations: How much clinical and demographic metadata was included differed by source and by participant, and the metadata was provided uncurated.

The chain is assembled from TRBV19 and TRBJ2-2; 9 bases in between match TRBD2. The sample was peripheral blood. The clonotype was recovered from a woman between 18 and 29 years old who had recovered from COVID-19. The nucleotide sequence is TGTGCCAGTAGTATACGAGCGGGAGGATCGAACACCGGGGAGCTGTTTTTT. This yields the protein CASSIRAGGSNTGELFF.